The 32 T cell receptor beta chains below all came from one sample that was sequenced in a study of regulatory T cells in long-lasting Graves disease. The time point is: newly diagnosed GD, antithyroid drugs for less than 3 months. Generation of the TCR library employed RNA extracted from PBMCs. Library construction for TCR beta used iRepertoire HTBI primers and Arm-PCR of CDR3 regions. One entry per CDR3 protein, called by TCRdb with MiXCR from the multiplex PCR reads. The sample lists under 800,000 distinct CDR3 sequences, 16% occurring once. The sample was also linked to a second study, of T cells in Graves' hyperthyroidism and ophthalmopathy.

Specimen: peripheral blood mononuclear cells (PBMCs), collected at new diagnosis, from a patient treated with antithyroid drugs. The receptors were gathered from a woman in her thirties with Graves disease.

This clonotype turned up a few times. The V gene is TRBV18, the J gene TRBJ1-2, with 9 bases that match TRBD1. CDR1 KGHSH and CDR2 LQKENI come from the germline V gene. The CDR3 totals 15 residues. V lost 0 bases to trimming and J lost 7 bases; unmatched junction nucleotides: 6. The CDR3 reads CASSPPMGQGGGYTF. The CDR3 DNA is TGTGCCAGCTCACCACCGATGGGACAGGGCGGTGGCTACACCTTC.

This clonotype was found many times. V gene TRBV2 combines with J gene TRBJ2-1; TRBD2 matches at 7 bases. The V gene's germline CDR1 is SNHLY and CDR2 FYNNEI. There are 14 residues in the CDR3. V lost 6 bases and J lost 4; bases outside the gene matches: 6. The CDR3 DNA reads TGTGCCAGCAGCGGTACTAGCGAGTACAATGAGCAGTTCTTC. Its protein is CASSGTSEYNEQFF.

The CDR3 loop is CASSLVAGNTIYF. CDR3 in DNA: TGCGCCAGCAGCTTGGTGGCTGGAAACACCATATATTTT. The genes are TRBV5-1 and TRBJ1-3; unclear D gene. This CDR3 comprises 13 residues. Between the trimmed V and J ends, which lost 0 bases and 2 bases, there was a span of 3 bases. Looked up from germline, CDR1 is SGHRS and CDR2 is YFSETQ.

This clonotype occurred a few times. J is TRBJ2-2 and V is TRBV5-1; TRBD2 matches at 15 bases. CDR1 SGHRS and CDR2 YFSETQ come from the germline V gene. V was pared by 5 bases and J by 5 bases, with 1 base of the junction left unmatched. The CDR3 covers 15 residues. CDR3 residues: CASRGTSGRTGELFF. The DNA for the CDR3 is TGCGCCAGCAGAGGGACTAGCGGGAGGACCGGGGAGCTGTTTTTT.

This clonotype was seen at least ten times. CDR3 residues: CASTEGQVNEKLFF. CDR3 nucleotide sequence: TGTGCCAGCACCGAGGGACAGGTTAATGAAAAACTGTTTTTT. The chain combines TRBV2 with TRBJ1-4, with 8 nucleotides matching TRBD1. The germline gives CDR1 SNHLY, CDR2 FYNNEI. Trimming took 7 bases from V and 4 from J; bases not matched to a gene: 5. This CDR3 is 14 amino acids long.

The V gene is TRBV5-1, the J gene TRBJ2-5; no reliable D call. The CDR3 has 14 amino acids. From germline, CDR1 is SGHRS and CDR2 YFSETQ. Trimming took 5 bases from V and 5 from J, leaving 16 bases between them. The CDR3 protein is CASSPTDQTETQYF. The CDR3 DNA sequence: TGCGCCAGCAGTCCAACCGACCAGACGGAGACCCAGTACTTC.

This clonotype came up many times. The chain couples TRBV20-1 to TRBJ2-3; the D is unclear. There are 12 residues in the CDR3. Germline V gene data show CDR1 as DFQATT and CDR2 as SNEGSKA (reference sequence). Trimming shortened V by 4 bases and J by 3 bases, and 8 bases separated the two germline ends. CDR3 DNA sequence: TGCAGTGCTACGGCTGATACAGATACGCAGTATTTT. Amino acids: CSATADTDTQYF.

V usage is TRBV9 and J usage is TRBJ2-1, with 10 bases identical to TRBD2. V shed 0 bases and J 1 base; nucleotides not matched to a gene: 4. The CDR3 sequence is 17 residues long. Looked up from germline, CDR1 is SGDLS and CDR2 is YYNGEE. The CDR3 region is CASSVGPSGSSYNEQFF. DNA for the CDR3: TGTGCCAGCAGCGTAGGTCCTAGCGGGAGTTCCTACAATGAGCAGTTCTTC.

This sequence joins TRBV5-6 and TRBJ2-1; the match to TRBD1 covers 9 bases. The germline CDR1 and CDR2 sequences are SGHDT and YYEEEE. The CDR3 has 15 residues. J gave up 4 bases and V 4 bases, and 6 bases lay outside the gene matches. Here the CDR3 DNA reads TGTGCCAGCAGCACCCCGGGACAGGGATACAATGAGCAGTTCTTC. Its protein is CASSTPGQGYNEQFF. The entire variable domain, with the rest obtained from reference TRBV5-6 and TRBJ2-1, is as follows: DAGVTQSPTHLIKTRGQQVTLRCSPKSGHDTVSWYQQALGQGPQFIFQYYEEEERQRGNFPDRFSGHQFPNYSSELNVNALLLGDSALYLCASSTPGQGYNEQFFGPGTRLTVL.

The chain couples TRBV27 to TRBJ2-7; no clear D gene. Trimming removed 3 bases from V and 7 bases from J, with 13 bases in between. This CDR3 has 13 amino acids. The V gene's germline CDR1 is MNHEY and CDR2 SMNVEV (reference sequence). CDR3 region: CASSFRRPGEQYF. DNA for the CDR3: TGTGCCAGCAGTTTTAGGAGACCGGGTGAGCAGTACTTC.

At least ten counts were recorded for this clonotype. As DNA, the CDR3 is TGTGCCAGCAGTTACTCGAGCGGGGGAAGCGCCGGGTACGAGCAGTACTTC. It is translated as CASSYSSGGSAGYEQYF. The chain uses TRBV6-5 and TRBJ2-7, with 8 bases matching TRBD2. Germline V CDR1 and CDR2: MNHEY, SVGAGI. CDR3 length equals 17 residues. V was pared by 0 bases and J by 4 bases, with 11 bases of the junction left unmatched.

This clonotype was detected many times. This chain uses TRBV5-8 with TRBJ1-5; D unresolved. Looked up from germline, CDR1 is SGHTS and CDR2 is YDEGEE. CDR3 length equals 15 residues. The V and J ends lost 2 bases and 2 bases respectively, with 11 bases between them. The CDR3 protein is CASSFGVQRNQPQHF. The CDR3 DNA sequence: TGTGCCAGCAGCTTTGGGGTACAACGCAATCAGCCCCAGCATTTT.

The sample holds a few counts of this clonotype. V and J are TRBV27 and TRBJ2-7; no definite D call. The CDR3 runs to 14 residues. V was cut by 4 bases and J by 2 bases, with 12 bases left in between. Germline CDR1 reads MNHEY; CDR2 reads SMNVEV (reference sequence). The CDR3 DNA follows: TGTGCCAGCAGTTCACCAAAAATAGCCTACGAGCAGTACTTC. Translated: CASSSPKIAYEQYF.

The sample holds many counts of this clonotype. The rearrangement joins TRBV7-8 to TRBJ2-5; D ambiguous. The V gene's germline CDR1 is SGHVS and CDR2 FQNEAQ. Trimming shortened V by 2 bases and J by 0 bases, and 10 bases separated the two germline ends. The CDR3 loop spans 15 amino acids. Written as DNA, the CDR3 is TGTGCCAGCAGCTTAATACAAACCCACCAAGAGACCCAGTACTTC. Amino acids: CASSLIQTHQETQYF.

This clonotype was seen at least ten times. V gene TRBV7-8 combines with J gene TRBJ1-6; 8 bases match TRBD1. V was pared by 5 bases and J by 7 bases, with 13 bases of the junction left unmatched. This CDR3 has 17 amino acids. Germline V gene lookup returns CDR1 SGHVS and CDR2 FQNEAQ. CDR3 in amino acids: CASSPRTGSSGNSPLHF. The CDR3 bases are TGTGCCAGCAGCCCCCGGACAGGGTCCAGTGGGAATTCACCCCTCCACTTT.

Worth noting for this clonotype: A read error may be the cause here, since a much bigger clone is one base away. This rearrangement joins TRBV18 to TRBJ2-7; D possibly corresponds to TRBD2 (5 bases). Germline V gene data show CDR1 as KGHSH and CDR2 as LQKENI. The CDR3 runs to 12 residues. Here the CDR3 reads CASSMRVYERYF. DNA of the CDR3: TGTGCCAGCTCAATGCGGGTATACGAGCGGTACTTC.

This clonotype was observed a few times. The V gene is TRBV6-5, the J gene TRBJ1-5; D gene uncertain. The CDR3 sequence is 13 residues long. Germline V CDR1 and CDR2: MNHEY, SVGAGI. Between the trimmed V and J ends, which lost 2 bases and 4 bases, there was a span of 6 bases. CDR3 sequence (DNA): TGTGCCAGCAGTTACCGCAAGAATCAGCCCCAGCATTTT. This gives the protein CASSYRKNQPQHF.

This clonotype was seen repeatedly, ten times or more. The J gene is TRBJ1-1, the V gene TRBV5-1; unclear D gene. Germline-derived CDR1 and CDR2 are SGHRS and YFSETQ. The CDR3 runs 15 residues. V lost 0 bases to trimming and J lost 0 bases, with 9 bases between them. The CDR3 coding sequence is TGCGCCAGCAGCTTGGATCTGGGGATGAACACTGAAGCTTTCTTT. Its protein is CASSLDLGMNTEAFF.

This clonotype has only a few counts. V and J are TRBV30 and TRBJ2-7; TRBD1 agrees at 7 bases. This CDR3 has 15 amino acids. The germline V gene encodes CDR1 GTSNPN and CDR2 SVGIG (reference sequence). Trimming at V came to 0 bases and at J to 5 bases, leaving 10 bases not matched to a gene. The DNA of the CDR3 is TGTGCCTGGAGTGTAAACACAGGGGCGGCGCACGAGCAGTACTTC. Translated, it gives CAWSVNTGAAHEQYF.

The rearrangement joins TRBV19 to TRBJ1-3; weak D call: TRBD1 (5 bases). Germline V gives CDR1 LNHDA, CDR2 SQIVND (reference sequence). This CDR3 spans 15 amino acids. V lost 8 bases, J lost 0 bases, and 14 bases lay in between. CDR3 sequence (DNA): TGTGCCAGTGGCATCGGGGCGAGCTCTGGAAACACCATATATTTT. This translates into CASGIGASSGNTIYF.

This clonotype was seen many times. J is TRBJ2-3 and V is TRBV2; D gene unclear. The V gene lost 6 bases and the J gene lost 1 base, with 11 bases spanning the gap. The length of the CDR3 is 14 residues. The germline V gene has CDR1 SNHLY and CDR2 FYNNEI. CDR3 loop: CASRRGGGTDTQYF. The CDR3 DNA is TGTGCCAGCAGGAGAGGTGGGGGCACAGATACGCAGTATTTT. Complete variable domain (other parts from reference TRBV2 and TRBJ2-3): EPEVTQTPSHQVTQMGQEVILRCVPISNHLYFYWYRQILGQKVEFLVSFYNNEISEKSEIFDDQFSVERPDGSNFTLKIRSTKLEDSAMYFCASRRGGGTDTQYFGPGTRLTVL.

The chain uses TRBV24-1 and TRBJ2-4, with D unclear. Trimming shortened V by 0 bases and J by 0 bases, and 11 bases separated the two germline ends. Germline CDR1 is KGHDR and CDR2 is SFDVKD. The CDR3 covers 17 residues. As DNA, the CDR3 is TGTGCCACCAGTGATTTGGGCATTAGGCTAGCCAAAAACATTCAGTACTTC. Protein: CATSDLGIRLAKNIQYF.

This clonotype appeared many times. The chain employs TRBV27 and TRBJ2-2; D uncertain. The CDR3 runs 13 residues. Trimming stripped 6 bases from V and 0 bases from J, with 5 bases between. The germline V gene has CDR1 MNHEY and CDR2 SMNVEV (reference sequence). The CDR3 sequence: CASRTPNTGELFF. The DNA for the CDR3 is TGTGCCAGCAGGACCCCGAACACCGGGGAGCTGTTTTTT.

Only a few counts were recorded for this clonotype. A read error may be the cause here, since a much bigger clone is one base away. The chain combines TRBV28 with TRBJ2-7; D call uncertain. The CDR3 is 11 residues long. The germline V gene encodes CDR1 MDHEN and CDR2 SYDVKM. V lost 6 bases to trimming and J lost 3 bases, with 6 bases between them. CDR3 residues: CASRGNYEQYV. CDR3 DNA sequence: TGTGCCAGCAGGGGGAACTACGAGCAGTACGTC.

This clonotype was detected many times. The V call is TRBV27, the J call TRBJ2-1, with 7 bases that match TRBD1. Germline V gene lookup returns CDR1 MNHEY and CDR2 SMNVEV (reference sequence). The CDR3 is 15 amino acids. The V and J ends lost 5 bases and 8 bases, in that order; junction bases with no gene match: 12. Here the CDR3 reads CASSPRDSPGDEQFF. CDR3 DNA sequence: TGTGCCAGCAGTCCAAGGGACAGCCCTGGGGATGAGCAGTTCTTC.

The sample holds many counts of this clonotype. The gene calls are TRBV27 and TRBJ2-7, with D maybe TRBD2 (6 bases). CDR3 size: 13 residues. Trimming removed 6 bases from V and 4 bases from J, with 13 bases in between. Germline assignment: CDR1 MNHEY and CDR2 SMNVEV (reference sequence). CDR3 region: CASSLAQSYEQYF. In nucleotides, the CDR3 is TGTGCCAGCAGCCTAGCGCAGAGTTACGAGCAGTACTTC.

In this sample, this clonotype turned up a few times. The genes are TRBV11-3 and TRBJ2-5, with 12 bases fitting TRBD1. This CDR3 contains 17 residues. The V and J ends lost 5 bases and 2 bases, in that order; junction bases with no gene match: 9. Germline V gives CDR1 SGHNT, CDR2 YENEEA. The CDR3 spells CASSRRLGQGAQETQYF. DNA of the CDR3: TGTGCCAGCAGCCGCCGCCTGGGACAGGGGGCTCAAGAGACCCAGTACTTC.

This clonotype has just a few counts. The rearrangement links TRBV7-3 to TRBJ1-5; maybe TRBD1 (6 bases). Germline assignment: CDR1 SGHTA and CDR2 FQGTGA. The ends were cut back, 2 bases at V and 7 bases at J, with 15 bases in the middle. This CDR3 is built from 15 residues. CDR3 coding DNA: TGTGCCAGCAGCTTACCCGGTACAGGGTGCCAGCCCCAGCATTTT. Its translation is CASSLPGTGCQPQHF.

This clonotype was observed at least ten times. This chain uses TRBV30 with TRBJ1-4; TRBD1 is a possible D gene (6 bases). With 5 bases removed from V and 4 bases from J, the gap between germline ends came to 14 bases. From germline, CDR1 is GTSNPN and CDR2 SVGIG (reference sequence). CDR3 length equals 14 residues. The CDR3 DNA follows: TGTGCCTGGGGAGAAGGACAGCTTAATGAAAAACTGTTTTTT. Translating gives CAWGEGQLNEKLFF.

The chain links TRBV5-6 to TRBJ2-7; D uncertain. This CDR3 is 12 amino acids long. Trimming shortened V by 1 base and J by 4 bases, and 6 bases separated the two germline ends. Germline loops: CDR1 SGHDT, CDR2 YYEEEE. CDR3 region: CASSLIDYEQYF. CDR3 in DNA: TGTGCCAGCAGCTTGATAGATTACGAGCAGTACTTC.

In its sample, this clonotype was seen many times. The V call is TRBV2, the J call TRBJ2-1, with 9 bases fitting TRBD1. Germline CDR1 and CDR2: SNHLY and FYNNEI. The V and J ends lost 8 bases and 3 bases, in that order; junction bases with no gene match: 5. The CDR3 consists of 14 residues. The CDR3 protein is CASGTGGVYNEQFF. Written as DNA, the CDR3 is TGTGCCAGCGGAACAGGGGGCGTCTACAATGAGCAGTTCTTC.

This clonotype was found many times. In DNA form, the CDR3 reads TGTGCCAGCAGCCGCAGACAGGGGTGGACAGAGACCCAGTACTTC. Translated: CASSRRQGWTETQYF. V is TRBV3-1 and J is TRBJ2-5, with 8 bases that match TRBD1. Germline V gene data show CDR1 as LGHDT and CDR2 as YNNKEL (reference sequence). CDR3 length: 15 residues. The junction had 8 bases not matched to a gene; V was cut back by 4 bases and J by 4 bases.